Detailed here is one T cell receptor beta chain. The antigen remains unidentified. Other DNA sequences in this specimen translate into the identical CDR3. Looked up from germline, CDR1 is SGHRS and CDR2 is YFSETQ. CDR3 length: 14 residues. V lost 0 bases and J 0 bases, leaving 6 bases between the germline ends. The repertoire was sequenced with immunoSEQ multiplex PCR; TCRdb's copy has only in-frame clones and lacks some. The data contain roughly 260,000 clones, approximately 93% of them seen just once; the ten biggest clones take up 0.55%. The sample belongs to a study of T cell responses to AZD1222 COVID-19 vaccine. Study-level background: Combined were second doses at about 4 or about 12 weeks. General observations from the study: Clonal diversity was possibly underestimated, and white British individuals and females predominated among donors. Baseline serostatus was positive in only a handful of AZD1222 recipients. Two doses of AZD1222 preceded a rise in Spike-specific TCR breadth and depth.

This TCR came from an adult in good health. This rearrangement joins TRBV5-1 to TRBJ1-1; tentatively, D is TRBD1 (5 bases). Here the sequenced sample was peripheral blood, taken on day 0 of AZD1222 vaccination. CDR3 loop: CASSLDRLNTEAFF. Written as DNA, the CDR3 is TGCGCCAGCAGCTTGGACAGGCTGAACACTGAAGCTTTCTTT.